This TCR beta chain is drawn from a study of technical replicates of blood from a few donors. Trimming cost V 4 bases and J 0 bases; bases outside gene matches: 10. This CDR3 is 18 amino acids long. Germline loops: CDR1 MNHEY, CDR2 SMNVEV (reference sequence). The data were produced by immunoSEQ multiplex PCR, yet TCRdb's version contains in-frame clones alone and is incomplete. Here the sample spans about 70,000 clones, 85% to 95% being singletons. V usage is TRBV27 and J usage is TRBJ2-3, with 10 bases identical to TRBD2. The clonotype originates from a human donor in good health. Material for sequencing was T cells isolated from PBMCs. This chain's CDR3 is CASSSPSGSGASTDTQYF. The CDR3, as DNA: TGTGCCAGCAGTTCCCCTAGCGGGAGTGGCGCGAGCACAGATACGCAGTATTTT.